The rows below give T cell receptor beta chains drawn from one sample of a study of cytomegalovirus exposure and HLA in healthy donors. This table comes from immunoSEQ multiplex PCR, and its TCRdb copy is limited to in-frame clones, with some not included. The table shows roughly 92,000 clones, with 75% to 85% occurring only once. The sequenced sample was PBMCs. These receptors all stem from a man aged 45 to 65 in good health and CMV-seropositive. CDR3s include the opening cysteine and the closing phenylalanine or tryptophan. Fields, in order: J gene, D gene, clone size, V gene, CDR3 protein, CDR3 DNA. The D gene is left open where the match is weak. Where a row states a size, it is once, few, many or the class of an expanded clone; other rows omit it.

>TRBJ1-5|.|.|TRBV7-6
CASSDIDSNQPQHF
TGTGCCAGCAGTGACATAGATAGCAATCAGCCCCAGCATTTT
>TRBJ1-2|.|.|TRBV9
CASSVVDSPNYGYTF
TGTGCCAGCAGCGTAGTGGACAGTCCTAACTATGGCTACACCTTC
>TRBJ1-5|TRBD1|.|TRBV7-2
CASSLHTGGFQPQHF
TGTGCCAGCAGCTTACACACAGGGGGCTTTCAGCCCCAGCATTTT
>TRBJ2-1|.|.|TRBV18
CASSSRGGGDEQFF
TGTGCCAGCTCATCGCGAGGGGGAGGGGATGAGCAGTTCTTC
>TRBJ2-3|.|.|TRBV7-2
CASTHRGGSFPRTDTQYF
TGTGCCAGCACCCACCGGGGTGGGAGTTTCCCACGCACAGATACGCAGTATTTT
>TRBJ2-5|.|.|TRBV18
CASSPSVETQYF
TGTGCCAGCTCACCTTCAGTTGAGACCCAGTACTTC
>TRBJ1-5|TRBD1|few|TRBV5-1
CASSLGGQTSNQPQHF
TGCGCCAGCAGCTTGGGGGGACAGACTAGCAATCAGCCCCAGCATTTT
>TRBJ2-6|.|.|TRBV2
CASSALSGANVLTF
TGTGCCAGCAGTGCCCTATCTGGGGCCAACGTCCTGACTTTC
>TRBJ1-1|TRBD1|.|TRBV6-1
CASSYRGAFF
TGTGCCAGCAGTTACAGGGGAGCTTTCTTT
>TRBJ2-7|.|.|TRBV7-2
CASSSRDGGYEQYF
TGTGCCAGCAGCTCGCGGGACGGGGGTTACGAGCAGTACTTC
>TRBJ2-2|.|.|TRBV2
CASSGQATGELFF
TGTGCCAGCAGTGGGCAGGCCACCGGGGAGCTGTTTTTT
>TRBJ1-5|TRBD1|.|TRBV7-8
CASSLLGQGINQPQHF
TGTGCCAGCAGCTTACTGGGACAGGGGATCAATCAGCCCCAGCATTTT
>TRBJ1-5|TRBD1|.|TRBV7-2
CAGSSRTGGATRNQPQHF
TGTGCCGGCAGCTCCCGGACAGGGGGCGCAACTCGCAATCAGCCCCAGCATTTT
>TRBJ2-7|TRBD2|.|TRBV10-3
CAIRKGLAGIYEQYF
TGTGCCATCAGGAAGGGACTAGCGGGAATCTACGAGCAGTACTTC
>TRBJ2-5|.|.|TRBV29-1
CSGRETAQETQYF
TGCAGCGGGCGTGAGACAGCGCAAGAGACCCAGTACTTC
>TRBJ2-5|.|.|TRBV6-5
CASRVAETQYF
TGTGCCAGCAGAGTTGCGGAGACCCAGTACTTC
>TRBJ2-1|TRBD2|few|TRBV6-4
CASSDRSSGTDEQFF
TGTGCCAGCAGTGACAGGTCTAGCGGGACCGATGAGCAGTTCTTC
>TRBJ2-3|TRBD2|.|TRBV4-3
CASSQGTSGHTDTQYF
TGCGCCAGCAGCCAAGGGACTAGCGGTCATACAGATACGCAGTATTTT
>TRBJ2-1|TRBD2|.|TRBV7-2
CASSLWLADNEQFF
TGTGCCAGCAGCTTATGGCTAGCGGACAATGAGCAGTTCTTC
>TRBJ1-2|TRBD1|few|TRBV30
CAWGAGTGHYGYTF
TGTGCCTGGGGGGCAGGGACAGGCCACTATGGCTACACCTTC
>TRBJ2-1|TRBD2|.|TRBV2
CASSRGTSGRGEQFF
TGTGCCAGCAGTCGTGGGACTAGCGGGAGAGGTGAGCAGTTCTTC
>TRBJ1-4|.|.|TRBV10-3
CAISELEGNEKLFF
TGTGCCATCAGTGAGCTGGAGGGAAATGAAAAACTGTTTTTT
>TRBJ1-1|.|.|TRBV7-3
CASSETGGANTEAFF
TGTGCCAGCAGCGAAACCGGGGGGGCTAACACTGAAGCTTTCTTT
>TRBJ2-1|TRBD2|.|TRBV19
CASSPTRTSGIVGYNEQFF
TGTGCCAGTAGTCCGACAAGGACTAGCGGGATTGTCGGGTACAATGAGCAGTTCTTC
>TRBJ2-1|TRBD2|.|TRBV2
CASSGVAGAYNEQFF
TGTGCCAGCAGTGGGGTAGCGGGAGCCTACAATGAGCAGTTCTTC
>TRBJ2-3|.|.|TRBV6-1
CASSPEPGSTDTQYF
TGTGCCAGCAGCCCCGAACCGGGGAGCACAGATACGCAGTATTTT
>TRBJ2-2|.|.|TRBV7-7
CASSLPIGELFF
TGTGCTAGCAGCTTACCCATCGGGGAGCTGTTTTTT